The clone carrying this TCR beta chain was seen just once. Its antigen is unknown. The assay was immunoSEQ multiplex PCR, and TCRdb's table has in-frame clones only and misses some. This table holds roughly 89,000 clones, approximately 90% found once. The data were obtained in a study of OX40 agonist ivuxolimab in advanced cancers. Study summary: Partial responses occurred in three patients (one hepatocellular carcinoma, two cutaneous melanoma).

Germline V CDR1 and CDR2: MDHEN, SYDVKM. Trimming took 2 bases from V and 1 from J, leaving 5 bases between them. The CDR3 loop spans 13 amino acids. Broader study findings: Some nonresponders also had low normalized T-cell clonal expansion. The study observed clonal expansion of CD4+ and CD8+ blood T cells by week 6 at 0.1 to 3.0 mg/kg.

This TCR derives from an adult with an advanced solid tumor such as melanoma, head and neck, liver or kidney cancer. This specimen consisted of CD4+ or CD8+ T cells sorted from blood, obtained in a trial of the OX40 agonist ivuxolimab. This rearrangement joins TRBV28 to TRBJ1-1; D unclear. For the CDR3, the DNA is TGTGCCAGCAGTTTACCGGGGAACACTGAAGCTTTCTTT. Its translation: CASSLPGNTEAFF.